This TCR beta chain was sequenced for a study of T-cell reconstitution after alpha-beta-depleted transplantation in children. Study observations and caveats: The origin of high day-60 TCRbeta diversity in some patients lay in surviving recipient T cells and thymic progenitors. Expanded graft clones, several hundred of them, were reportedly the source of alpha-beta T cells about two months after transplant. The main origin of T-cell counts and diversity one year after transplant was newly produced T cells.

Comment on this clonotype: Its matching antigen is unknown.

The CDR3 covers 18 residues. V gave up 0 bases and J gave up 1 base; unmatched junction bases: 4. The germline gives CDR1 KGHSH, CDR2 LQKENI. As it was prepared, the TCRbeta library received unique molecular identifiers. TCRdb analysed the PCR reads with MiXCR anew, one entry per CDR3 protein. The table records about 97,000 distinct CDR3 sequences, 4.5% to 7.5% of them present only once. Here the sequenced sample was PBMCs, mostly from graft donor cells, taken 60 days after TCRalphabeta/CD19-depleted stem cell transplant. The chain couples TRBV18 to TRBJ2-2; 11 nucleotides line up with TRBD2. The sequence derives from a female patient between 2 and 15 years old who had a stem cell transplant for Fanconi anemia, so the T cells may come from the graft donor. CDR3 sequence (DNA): TGTGCCAGCTCACCACCTACTAGCGGGGGCCAGAACACCGGGGAGCTGTTTTTT. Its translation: CASSPPTSGGQNTGELFF.